A single sample gave rise to the 20 T cell receptor beta chains below, sequenced in a study of cytomegalovirus exposure and HLA in healthy donors. PCR involved 60 Vbeta and 13 Jbeta primers. The protocol was immunoSEQ multiplex PCR, while the TCRdb copy is restricted to in-frame clones and leaves out a portion. Counted here are approximately 110,000 clones, 15% to 19% occurring once; the ten biggest clones make up about 2%. Sample: PBMCs. Source of these receptors: a woman aged 18-35 years in good health and CMV-seronegative.

V usage is TRBV28 and J usage is TRBJ2-5, with 7 bases identical to TRBD1. V trimming: 6 bases; J trimming: 2 bases; junction bases outside the gene matches: 27. The germline CDR1 and CDR2 sequences are MDHEN and SYDVKM. This CDR3 contains 21 residues. The CDR3 protein is CASRADSGSRDRARHQETQYF. The CDR3 nucleotides are TGTGCCAGCAGAGCCGACAGTGGTTCGAGAGACAGGGCCAGACATCAAGAGACCCAGTACTTC.

This clone came up a few times. The CDR3 is CASSPPGQGGTDTQYF. The DNA of the CDR3 is TGTGCCAGCAGTCCACCGGGACAGGGAGGCACAGATACGCAGTATTTT. V is TRBV6-6 and J is TRBJ2-3; TRBD1 agrees at 9 bases. The germline gives CDR1 MNHNY, CDR2 SVGAGI (reference sequence). V was pared by 5 bases and J by 1 base, with 7 bases of the junction left unmatched. CDR3 length: 16 residues.

CDR3 in DNA: TGTGCCAGCAGCGATAAGATAGGGGCGGCGGGAGGCGAGACCCAGTACTTC. It encodes CASSDKIGAAGGETQYF. The chain has TRBV9 and TRBJ2-5, with 8 bases matching TRBD2. V shed 3 bases and J 5 bases; nucleotides not matched to a gene: 15. Germline CDR1 reads SGDLS; CDR2 reads YYNGEE. This CDR3 is 17 amino acids long.

This clone was recorded a few times. The junction and the germline gene differ at one end; a read error may be behind it. This chain links TRBV5-6 with TRBJ2-1; D possibly corresponds to TRBD1 (6 bases). CDR1 and CDR2 from the germline V gene are SGHDT and YYEEEE. This CDR3 contains 15 residues. The CDR3 DNA reads as TGTGCCAGCTTTATTACAGGGAGCTCCTACAATGAGCAGCTCTTC. Its translation: CASFITGSSYNEQLF.

This clone was seen a handful of times. The chain is built from TRBV5-6 and TRBJ2-7, with 7 bases fitting TRBD1. V shed 6 bases, J shed 0 bases, and the junction held 6 bases outside the gene matches. Looked up from germline, CDR1 is SGHDT and CDR2 is YYEEEE. The CDR3 spans 14 residues. The CDR3 DNA sequence: TGTGCCAGCAAGACGGACAGGTTCTCCTACGAGCAGTACTTC. Amino acid sequence: CASKTDRFSYEQYF.

The chain recombines TRBV6-5 with TRBJ1-6, with D tentatively TRBD1 (6 bases). The V gene's germline CDR1 is MNHEY and CDR2 SVGAGI. The CDR3 totals 15 residues. Between the trimmed V and J ends, which lost 2 bases and 7 bases, there was a span of 12 bases. The DNA for the CDR3 is TGTGCCAGCAGTTACGGACAGCTACCAAATTCACCCCTCCACTTT. This gives the protein CASSYGQLPNSPLHF.

The CDR3 region has the DNA TGTGCCAGCAGCCAAGCTTCGATGGTAGCGGTATCCTCCTACAATGAGCAGTTCTTC. Its protein product is CASSQASMVAVSSYNEQFF. The gene calls are TRBV4-2 and TRBJ2-1; D might be TRBD2 (6 bases). Between the trimmed V and J ends, which lost 1 base and 0 bases, there was a span of 19 bases. The CDR3 consists of 19 residues. The germline CDR1 and CDR2 sequences are LGHNA and YNFKEQ.

This clone was counted only a few times. V usage is TRBV7-6 and J usage is TRBJ2-1, with 8 bases that match TRBD2. Trimming removed 6 bases from V and 4 bases from J; junction bases left unmatched: 5. Germline V gene lookup returns CDR1 SGHVS and CDR2 FNYEAQ. The CDR3 sequence is 14 residues long. The CDR3 region has the DNA TGTGCCAGCAGGAAGCGGGAGACTTACAATGAGCAGTTCTTC. Residues: CASRKRETYNEQFF.

V usage is TRBV19 and J usage is TRBJ2-2, with a possible D match to TRBD2 (6 bases). With 4 bases removed from V and 3 bases from J, the gap between germline ends came to 12 bases. This CDR3 region has 15 residues. Germline CDR1 LNHDA, CDR2 SQIVND (reference sequence). CDR3 in amino acids: CASSTPGTHTGELFF. In DNA, the CDR3 is TGTGCCAGTAGTACCCCCGGGACTCACACCGGGGAGCTGTTTTTT.

The rearrangement uses TRBV5-4 and TRBJ2-5; D might be TRBD2 (5 bases). CDR1 is SGHNT and CDR2 is YYREEE in the germline V gene (reference sequence). The CDR3 consists of 14 residues. Trimming pared 4 bases from V and 4 bases from J, leaving 14 bases between. As DNA, the CDR3 is TGTGCCAGCAGCCTTGCCGCAGGAGGAGAGACCCAGTACTTC. It is translated as CASSLAAGGETQYF. Together with reference TRBV5-4 and TRBJ2-5, the CDR3 gives the full variable domain: ETGVTQSPTHLIKTRGQQVTLRCSSQSGHNTVSWYQQALGQGPQFIFQYYREEENGRGNFPPRFSGLQFPNYSSELNVNALELDDSALYLCASSLAAGGETQYFGPGTRLLVL.

The chain has TRBV7-2 and TRBJ1-1; 8 bases are a match to TRBD1. The germline V gene encodes CDR1 SGHTA and CDR2 FQGNSA. There are 14 residues in the CDR3. V lost 3 bases to trimming and J lost 11 bases; unmatched junction nucleotides: 11. The CDR3 protein is CASSFSTLGQAAFF. CDR3 DNA: TGTGCCAGCAGCTTCTCGACCCTGGGACAGGCGGCTTTCTTT.

There are a few counts of this clone. The chain joins TRBV4-3 to TRBJ2-3, with 9 bases aligning to TRBD2. V was pared by 0 bases and J by 2 bases, with 9 bases of the junction left unmatched. The CDR3 contains 18 residues. Germline CDR1 LGHNA, CDR2 YSLEER. As DNA, the CDR3 is TGCGCCAGCAGCCAAGACCCCCGCGCGGGACTAGCCACAGATACGCAGTATTTT. Amino acids: CASSQDPRAGLATDTQYF.

In this sample, this clone turned up a few times. V usage is TRBV29-1 and J usage is TRBJ2-1; a possible D gene is TRBD2 (6 bases). Germline CDR1 and CDR2: SQVTM and ANQGSEA. V gave up 0 bases and J gave up 4 bases, with 28 bases separating them. This CDR3 spans 20 amino acids. The CDR3 coding sequence is TGCAGCGTTGAAGATCGGAGGGGCAGTTTTAAGGACCCTATTTACAATGAGCAGTTCTTC. Protein: CSVEDRRGSFKDPIYNEQFF.

This clone was found a few times. The chain links TRBV7-9 to TRBJ2-7; D is uncertain. The CDR3 sequence is 14 residues long. V was pared by 1 base and J by 2 bases, with 9 bases between. Germline V gives CDR1 SEHNR, CDR2 FQNEAQ (reference sequence). CDR3 sequence (DNA): TGTGCCAGCAGCTTAGGTGGCGGCACCTACGAGCAGTACTTC. Protein sequence: CASSLGGGTYEQYF.

The table lists this clone with a count of one. The genes are TRBV6-6 and TRBJ1-2; D may be TRBD1 (5 bases). The germline gives CDR1 MNHNY, CDR2 SVGAGI (reference sequence). The CDR3 consists of 14 residues. Trimming removed 0 bases from V and 4 bases from J, with 9 bases in between. Here the CDR3 reads CASSYSAGIYGYTF. The CDR3 DNA is TGTGCCAGCAGTTACTCGGCAGGGATCTATGGCTACACCTTC.

This clone turned up a few times. In DNA form, the CDR3 reads TGTGCCTGGAGTACGACAGGGGTGGAGACCCAGTACTTC. Its protein product is CAWSTTGVETQYF. The chain carries TRBV30 and TRBJ2-5, with 8 bases fitting TRBD1. V trimming: 2 bases; J trimming: 5 bases; junction bases outside the gene matches: 4. The germline CDR1 and CDR2 sequences are GTSNPN and SVGIG (reference sequence). There are 13 residues in the CDR3. Based on the CDR3 plus reference TRBV30 and TRBJ2-5, the full variable domain is SQTIHQWPATLVQPVGSPLSLECTVEGTSNPNLYWYRQAAGRGLQLLFYSVGIGQISSEVPQNLSASRPQDRQFILSSKKLLLSDSGFYLCAWSTTGVETQYFGPGTRLLVL.

V and J are TRBV7-2 and TRBJ2-7, with D perhaps matching TRBD2 (5 bases). This CDR3 has 15 residues. In germline, CDR1 is SGHTA, CDR2 FQGNSA. Trimming removed 5 bases at V and 6 bases at J, with 20 bases between. CDR3 coding DNA: TGTGCCAGCAGCGACCTCGGCGGGTCCTTGGGCGAGCAGTACTTC. Protein: CASSDLGGSLGEQYF.

The chain is built from TRBV30 and TRBJ1-3; 7 nucleotides align to TRBD1. V lost 6 bases to trimming and J lost 0 bases; unmatched junction nucleotides: 8. The germline CDR1 and CDR2 sequences are GTSNPN and SVGIG (reference sequence). The CDR3 runs 15 residues. The CDR3 DNA follows: TGTGCCTGCCGAGGACAGGTACTCTCTGGAAACACCATATATTTT. It codes for CACRGQVLSGNTIYF.

This clone was seen only a few times. The gene calls are TRBV7-6 and TRBJ1-4; D is undetermined. Trimming shortened V by 1 base and J by 6 bases, and 6 bases separated the two germline ends. The germline V gene has CDR1 SGHVS and CDR2 FNYEAQ. The CDR3 consists of 13 residues. The CDR3 coding sequence is TGTGCCAGCAGCTTAGTCCCGGATGAAAAACTGTTTTTT. It specifies CASSLVPDEKLFF.

This clone occurred a few times. V is TRBV28 and J is TRBJ1-1; the D gene is possibly TRBD1 (6 bases). The ends were cut back, 4 bases at V and 4 bases at J, with 16 bases in the middle. Per the germline V gene, CDR1 is MDHEN and CDR2 is SYDVKM. The CDR3 loop spans 15 amino acids. The CDR3 is CASSSPAGAGTEAFF. The CDR3 DNA is TGTGCCAGCAGTTCCCCTGCGGGGGCAGGCACTGAAGCTTTCTTT.